This T cell receptor (beta chain) was retrieved from a study of cytomegalovirus exposure and HLA in healthy donors. Study-level results: Across all donors, roughly uniform sequencing depth was an assumption of the presence/absence analyses. Cytomegalovirus-associated status was assigned to fewer than 200 TCR beta chains. Reports state that TCR beta sequences accurately predicted most subjects' HLA-A and HLA-B alleles.

In the PCR, 60 Vbeta and 13 Jbeta primers were used. Assay: immunoSEQ multiplex PCR; the TCRdb copy retains only in-frame clones and omits some. The sample contains 140,000 or so clones, about two thirds of which appear only once. This clone was observed a few times. Antigen: not known. V was clipped by 4 bases and J by 5 bases, with 8 bases between them. There are 11 residues in the CDR3. CDR1 GTSNPN and CDR2 SVGIG come from the germline V gene (reference sequence). The sequence came from a man in his sixties in good health and CMV-seronegative. The chain is built from TRBV30 and TRBJ2-5; unclear D gene. Sequenced material: PBMCs. The CDR3 protein is CAWIRSETQYF. As DNA, the CDR3 is TGTGCCTGGATTAGGAGCGAGACCCAGTACTTC.